This TCR beta chain was sequenced for a study of blood T cell repertoires in COVID-19. About the research overall: Material from acute and convalescent COVID-19 was sourced from the United States, Italy and Spain. T cells, B-cell-depleted T cells, or PBMCs supplied cDNA or gDNA.

The sample holds a few counts of this clone. Per the original data handling: Estimated nucleated cell counts came from reference gene primer amplification. Profiled with immunoSEQ multiplex PCR; TCRdb holds only in-frame clones, not every one. That table is the source of V, J and clone size, and D and trimming were worked out from the DNA. Found here are about 74,000 clones, 80% of them singletons; the top ten hold around 12%. The germline gives CDR1 SEHNR, CDR2 FQNEAQ (reference sequence). There are 14 residues in the CDR3. Trimming pared 5 bases from V and 4 bases from J, leaving 14 bases between. Sequenced: peripheral blood. The sequence was obtained from a human donor in a cohort sampled during active COVID-19. The chain links TRBV7-9 to TRBJ1-2, with D perhaps matching TRBD1 (5 bases). For the CDR3, the DNA is TGTGCCAGCAGCCCAGAGACAGCGCCCTATGGCTACACCTTC. Translated, it gives CASSPETAPYGYTF.